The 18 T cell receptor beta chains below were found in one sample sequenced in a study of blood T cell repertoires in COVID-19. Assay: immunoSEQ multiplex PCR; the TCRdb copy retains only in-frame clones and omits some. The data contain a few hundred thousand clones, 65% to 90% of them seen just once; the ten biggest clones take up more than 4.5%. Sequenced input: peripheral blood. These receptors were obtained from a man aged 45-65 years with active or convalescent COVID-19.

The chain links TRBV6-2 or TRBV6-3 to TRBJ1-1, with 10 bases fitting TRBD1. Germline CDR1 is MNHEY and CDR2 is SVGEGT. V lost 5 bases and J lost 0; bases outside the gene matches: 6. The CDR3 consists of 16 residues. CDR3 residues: CASSKGTGVLNTEAFF. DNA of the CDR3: TGTGCCAGCAGTAAGGGGACAGGGGTTTTGAACACTGAAGCTTTCTTT.

The CDR3 region has the DNA TGTGCCAGCAGTTTCCGCACTAGCGGGTACCAAGAGACCCAGTACTTC. Its protein is CASSFRTSGYQETQYF. The gene calls are TRBV28 and TRBJ2-5; 9 nucleotides align to TRBD2. The CDR3 is 16 amino acids. The trim removed 3 bases at V and 0 bases at J, leaving 5 bases unmatched. Germline values: CDR1 MDHEN, CDR2 SYDVKM. The variable domain in full, completed from reference TRBV28 and TRBJ2-5, reads DVKVTQSSRYLVKRTGEKVFLECVQDMDHENMFWYRQDPGLGLRLIYFSYDVKMKEKGDIPEGYSVSREKKERFSLILESASTNQTSMYLCASSFRTSGYQETQYFGPGTRLLVL.

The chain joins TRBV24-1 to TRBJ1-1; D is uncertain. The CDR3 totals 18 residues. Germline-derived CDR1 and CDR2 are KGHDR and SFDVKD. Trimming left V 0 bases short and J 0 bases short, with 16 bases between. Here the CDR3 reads CATSDLVPSRWMNTEAFF. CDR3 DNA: TGTGCCACCAGTGATTTGGTGCCCTCTAGGTGGATGAACACTGAAGCTTTCTTT.

As DNA, the CDR3 is TGTGCCAGTAGAGCCGGGACAGGCACATACAATGAGCAGTTCTTC. This translates into CASRAGTGTYNEQFF. V usage is TRBV19 and J usage is TRBJ2-1, with 8 bases lining up with TRBD1. This CDR3 has 15 amino acids. Germline V gene lookup returns CDR1 LNHDA and CDR2 SQIVND (reference sequence). The ends lost 6 bases at V and 4 bases at J; junction bases unmatched: 8.

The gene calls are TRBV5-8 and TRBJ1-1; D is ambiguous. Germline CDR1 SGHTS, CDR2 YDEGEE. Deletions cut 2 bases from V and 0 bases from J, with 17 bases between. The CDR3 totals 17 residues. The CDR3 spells CASSLGPGEWVNTEAFF. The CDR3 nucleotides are TGTGCCAGCAGCTTAGGACCGGGAGAATGGGTGAACACTGAAGCTTTCTTT.

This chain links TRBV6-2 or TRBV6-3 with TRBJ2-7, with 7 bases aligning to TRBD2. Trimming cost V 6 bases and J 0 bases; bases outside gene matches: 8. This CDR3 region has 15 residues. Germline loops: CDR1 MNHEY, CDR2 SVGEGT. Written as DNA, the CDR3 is TGTGCCAGCAGCCCTGTGGGGGAGGGCTCCTACGAGCAGTACTTC. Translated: CASSPVGEGSYEQYF.

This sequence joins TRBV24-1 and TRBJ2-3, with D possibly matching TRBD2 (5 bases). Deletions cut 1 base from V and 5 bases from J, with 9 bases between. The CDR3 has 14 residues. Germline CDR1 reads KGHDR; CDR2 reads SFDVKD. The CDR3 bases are TGTGCCACCAGTGATTTCGGCCGGGGAGATACGCAGTATTTT. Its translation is CATSDFGRGDTQYF.

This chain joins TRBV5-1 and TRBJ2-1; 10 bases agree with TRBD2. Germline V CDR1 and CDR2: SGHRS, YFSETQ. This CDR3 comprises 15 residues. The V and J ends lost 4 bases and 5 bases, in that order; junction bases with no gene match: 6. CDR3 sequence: CASSPTSGYNNEQFF. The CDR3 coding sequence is TGCGCCAGCAGCCCGACTAGCGGGTACAACAATGAGCAGTTCTTC.

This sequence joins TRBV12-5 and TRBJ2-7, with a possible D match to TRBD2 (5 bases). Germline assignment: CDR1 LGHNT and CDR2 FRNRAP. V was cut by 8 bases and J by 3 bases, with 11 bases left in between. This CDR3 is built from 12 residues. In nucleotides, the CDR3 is TGTGCTAGTTCCCAGCGGTACTACGAGCAGTACTTC. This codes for CASSQRYYEQYF.

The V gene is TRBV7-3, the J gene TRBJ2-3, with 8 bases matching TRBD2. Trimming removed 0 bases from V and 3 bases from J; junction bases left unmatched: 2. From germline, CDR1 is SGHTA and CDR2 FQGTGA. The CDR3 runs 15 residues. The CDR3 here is CASSLTSGTTDTQYF. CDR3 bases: TGTGCCAGCAGCTTAACTAGCGGGACGACAGATACGCAGTATTTT.

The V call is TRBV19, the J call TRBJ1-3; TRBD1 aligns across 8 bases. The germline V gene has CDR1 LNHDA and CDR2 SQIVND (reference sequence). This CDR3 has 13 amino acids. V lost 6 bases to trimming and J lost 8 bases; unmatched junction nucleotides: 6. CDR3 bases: TGTGCCAGTAGCCGGACAGGGTCGCACACCATATATTTT. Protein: CASSRTGSHTIYF.

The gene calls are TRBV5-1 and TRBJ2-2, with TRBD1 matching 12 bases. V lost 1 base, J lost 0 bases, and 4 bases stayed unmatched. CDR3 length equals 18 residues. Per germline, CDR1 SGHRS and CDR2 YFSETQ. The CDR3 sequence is CASSLMGQGASNTGELFF. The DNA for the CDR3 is TGCGCCAGCAGCTTGATGGGACAGGGGGCCTCGAACACCGGGGAGCTGTTTTTT. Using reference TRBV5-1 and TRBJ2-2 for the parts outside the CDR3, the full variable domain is KAGVTQTPRYLIKTRGQQVTLSCSPISGHRSVSWYQQTPGQGLQFLFEYFSETQRNKGNFPGRFSGRQFSNSRSEMNVSTLELGDSALYLCASSLMGQGASNTGELFFGEGSRLTVL.

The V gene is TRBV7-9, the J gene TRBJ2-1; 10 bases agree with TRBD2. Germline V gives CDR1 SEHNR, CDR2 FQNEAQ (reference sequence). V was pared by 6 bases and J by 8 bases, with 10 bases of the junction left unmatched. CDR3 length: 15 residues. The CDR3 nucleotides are TGTGCCAGCAGTTCCACTAGCGGGGTCTGGGATGAGCAGTTCTTC. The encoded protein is CASSSTSGVWDEQFF.

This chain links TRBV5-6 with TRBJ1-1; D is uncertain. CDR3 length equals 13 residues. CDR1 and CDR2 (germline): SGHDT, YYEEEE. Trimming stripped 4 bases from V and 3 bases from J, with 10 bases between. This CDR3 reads CASSLRVDTEAFF. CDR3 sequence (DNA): TGTGCCAGCAGCCTGAGGGTGGACACTGAAGCTTTCTTT. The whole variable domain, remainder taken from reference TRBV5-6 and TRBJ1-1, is DAGVTQSPTHLIKTRGQQVTLRCSPKSGHDTVSWYQQALGQGPQFIFQYYEEEERQRGNFPDRFSGHQFPNYSSELNVNALLLGDSALYLCASSLRVDTEAFFGQGTRLTVV.

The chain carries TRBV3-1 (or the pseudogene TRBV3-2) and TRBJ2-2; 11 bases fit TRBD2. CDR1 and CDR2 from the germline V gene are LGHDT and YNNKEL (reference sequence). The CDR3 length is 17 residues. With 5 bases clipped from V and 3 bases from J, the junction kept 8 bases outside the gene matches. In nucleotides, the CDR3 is TGTGCCAGCAGCTTCCATAGCGGGAGGGCCTACACCGGGGAGCTGTTTTTT. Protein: CASSFHSGRAYTGELFF.

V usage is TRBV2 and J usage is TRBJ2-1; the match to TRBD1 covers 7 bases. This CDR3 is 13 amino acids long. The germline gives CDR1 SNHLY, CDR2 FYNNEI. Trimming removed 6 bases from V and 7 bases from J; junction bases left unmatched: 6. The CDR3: CASRKTTGNEQFF. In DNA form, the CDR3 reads TGTGCCAGCAGGAAAACGACAGGGAATGAGCAGTTCTTC.

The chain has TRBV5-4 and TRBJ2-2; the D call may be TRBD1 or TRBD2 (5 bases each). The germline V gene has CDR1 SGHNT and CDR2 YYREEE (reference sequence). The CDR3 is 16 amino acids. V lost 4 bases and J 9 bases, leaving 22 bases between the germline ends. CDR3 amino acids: CASSLGRGSPGRELFF. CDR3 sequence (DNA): TGTGCCAGCAGCCTGGGACGAGGGTCCCCTGGGAGGGAGCTGTTTTTT.

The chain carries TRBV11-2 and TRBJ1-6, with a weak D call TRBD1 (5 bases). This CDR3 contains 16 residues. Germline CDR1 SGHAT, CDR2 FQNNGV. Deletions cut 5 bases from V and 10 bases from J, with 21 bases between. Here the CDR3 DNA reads TGTGCCAGCAGCCTCTGGGGGATTGAGGGAGGGTCACCCCTCCACTTT. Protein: CASSLWGIEGGSPLHF.